Below, 6 T cell receptor beta chains from the same sample are listed, as sequenced in a study of a mutant IDH1 vaccine in newly diagnosed glioma. No antigen has been identified for these receptors. Time point in this sample: week 47, end of study. Doses comprised 300 ug of mutant IDH1 20-mer peptide each, plus topical imiquimod. Using immunoSEQ multiplex PCR, the repertoire was profiled, and TCRdb retains in-frame clones only, with some absent. The sample yields over 80,000 clones, 80% to 90% seen once. The sequencing here drew on PBMCs, taken from a glioma patient whose treatment included an IDH1 peptide vaccine. The receptors come from a man aged 40-50 years with glioma.

The rearrangement links TRBV7-2 to TRBJ1-2; D remains ambiguous. This CDR3 has 15 amino acids. The germline gives CDR1 SGHTA, CDR2 FQGNSA. With 0 bases removed from V and 3 bases from J, the gap between germline ends came to 11 bases. The CDR3 coding sequence is TGTGCCAGCAGCTTAGCACCGGGAGGGCACTATGGCTACACCTTC. This translates into CASSLAPGGHYGYTF.

V is TRBV5-8 and J is TRBJ2-3; 13 positions agree with TRBD2. Germline trimming cut 3 bases from V and 2 bases from J; bases unmatched to any gene: 3. The germline CDR1 and CDR2 sequences are SGHTS and YDEGEE. CDR3 length: 16 residues. DNA for the CDR3: TGTGCCAGCAGCTGGGGACTAGCGGGGTCCACAGATACGCAGTATTTT. The encoded protein is CASSWGLAGSTDTQYF.

This chain connects TRBV25-1 to TRBJ2-5; D could derive from TRBD1 or TRBD2 (5 bases each). Trimming removed 2 bases at V and 5 bases at J, with 18 bases between. CDR1 is MGHDK, CDR2 SYGVNS, per germline. This CDR3 spans 16 amino acids. DNA of the CDR3: TGTGCCAGCAGTGAAGGAATCAGGGTGTGGAGGGAGACCCAGTACTTC. It yields the protein CASSEGIRVWRETQYF.

This chain links TRBV18 with TRBJ1-2; D call uncertain. V lost 2 bases to trimming and J lost 4 bases, with 14 bases between them. CDR1 KGHSH and CDR2 LQKENI come from the germline V gene. This CDR3 spans 15 amino acids. The CDR3 sequence: CASSPEPTPRYGYTF. The CDR3 nucleotides read TGTGCCAGCTCACCAGAGCCTACCCCGCGCTATGGCTACACCTTC.

The V and J genes are TRBV6-7 and TRBJ2-3; D is ambiguous. TRBV6-7 is flagged as an ORF with uncertain function. The CDR3 extends over 13 amino acids. Deletions cut 10 bases from V and 2 bases from J, with 13 bases between. The CDR3 here is CATKTEITDTQYF. The CDR3 DNA reads as TGTGCCACAAAGACGGAGATCACAGATACGCAGTATTTT.

This clone was recorded a few times. The chain recombines TRBV4-3 with TRBJ1-1; D is ambiguous. Germline V gene data show CDR1 as LGHNA and CDR2 as YSLEER. V was shortened by 0 bases and J by 3 bases, with 11 bases between the two germline ends. The CDR3 is made up of 15 amino acids. The CDR3 here is CASSQDGRVYTEAFF. In DNA form, the CDR3 reads TGCGCCAGCAGCCAAGATGGAAGGGTGTACACTGAAGCTTTCTTT.